These 14 T cell receptor beta chains were all obtained from the same sample, sequenced in a study of glioma-infiltrating T cells after dendritic cell vaccination. Measured with immunoSEQ multiplex PCR; TCRdb has only the in-frame clones, and not every one. The data show about 73,000 clones, with roughly 87% seen just once and around 2.3% held by the top ten. Sequences were derived from blood, sampled before dendritic cell vaccination. The receptors were sampled from a human donor with glioblastoma.

V and J are TRBV28 and TRBJ1-5, with a tentative D call TRBD1 (6 bases). V was cut by 5 bases and J by 1 base, with 18 bases left in between. The CDR3 spans 17 residues. CDR1 MDHEN and CDR2 SYDVKM come from the germline V gene. The CDR3 spells CASSPPNRVRSNQPQHF. CDR3 DNA sequence: TGTGCCAGCAGTCCGCCAAACAGGGTTAGGAGCAATCAGCCCCAGCATTTT.

The chain joins TRBV4-1 to TRBJ2-5; the D gene is possibly TRBD2 (5 bases). The germline V gene has CDR1 MGHRA and CDR2 YSYEKL. The V end lost 4 bases, the J end lost 2 bases, and 8 bases lay between the germline ends. CDR3 size: 13 residues. CDR3 bases: TGCGCCAGCAGCCGAGGGCCTCAAGAGACCCAGTACTTC. It codes for CASSRGPQETQYF.

V gene TRBV29-1 combines with J gene TRBJ2-7, with TRBD1 matching 11 bases. CDR1 is SQVTM, CDR2 ANQGSEA, per germline. The CDR3 totals 15 residues. V lost 8 bases, J lost 2 bases, and 11 bases stayed unmatched. In nucleotides, the CDR3 is TGCAGCATACGACCCGGGACAGGGGGTACCTACGAGCAGTACTTC. Protein sequence: CSIRPGTGGTYEQYF.

This chain joins TRBV7-2 and TRBJ2-3, with 12 positions matching TRBD2. Germline assignment: CDR1 SGHTA and CDR2 FQGNSA. The CDR3 covers 16 residues. V shed 5 bases, J shed 1 base, and the junction held 4 bases outside the gene matches. Here the CDR3 reads CASSETSGSGTDTQYF. The CDR3 nucleotides read TGTGCCAGCAGCGAGACTAGCGGGAGTGGCACAGATACGCAGTATTTT.

V gene TRBV9 combines with J gene TRBJ1-2; 9 bases align to TRBD1. After removal of 4 bases from V and 6 bases from J, the junction contained 4 bases not matched to a gene. Germline V gene data show CDR1 as SGDLS and CDR2 as YYNGEE. The CDR3 sequence is 13 residues long. The CDR3 sequence is CASSNGQGNGYTF. For the CDR3, the DNA is TGTGCCAGCAGCAATGGACAGGGGAATGGCTACACCTTC.

This chain joins TRBV5-1 and TRBJ2-7; no clear D. Trimming shortened V by 0 bases and J by 0 bases, and 7 bases separated the two germline ends. Germline V lookup: CDR1 SGHRS, CDR2 YFSETQ. This CDR3 is 14 amino acids long. The CDR3, as DNA: TGCGCCAGCAGCTTGGCAGGATTCTCCTACGAGCAGTACTTC. This sequence encodes CASSLAGFSYEQYF.

The genes are TRBV13 and TRBJ2-1, with TRBD1 identical over 11 bases. The J segment lost 12 bases and the V segment lost 4 bases, leaving 8 bases of the junction unmatched. The germline gives CDR1 PRHDT, CDR2 FYEKMQ (reference sequence). This CDR3 has 14 residues. This chain's CDR3 is CASSSRTGGDSQFF. The CDR3 DNA sequence: TGTGCCAGCAGCTCCCGGACAGGGGGCGATTCGCAGTTCTTC. Together with reference TRBV13 and TRBJ2-1, the CDR3 gives the full variable domain: AAGVIQSPRHLIKEKRETATLKCYPIPRHDTVYWYQQGPGQDPQFLISFYEKMQSDKGSIPDRFSAQQFSDYHSELNMSSLELGDSALYFCASSSRTGGDSQFFGPGTRLTVL.

The rearrangement uses TRBV6-5 and TRBJ2-7; 7 bases are a match to TRBD1. The CDR3 has 15 residues. CDR1 is MNHEY, CDR2 SVGAGI, per germline. Losses at the gene ends were 6 bases for V and 3 bases for J; bases not matched to a gene: 11. The CDR3 sequence is CASSPRSTGNYEQYF. CDR3 DNA sequence: TGTGCCAGCAGCCCCCGCTCGACAGGGAACTACGAGCAGTACTTC.

V gene TRBV11-3 combines with J gene TRBJ1-1; tentative D call: TRBD1 (5 bases). Deletions cut 4 bases from V and 6 bases from J, with 12 bases between. The CDR3 is 13 amino acids. CDR1 is SGHNT and CDR2 is YENEEA in the germline V gene. The CDR3 is CASSSFTGSEAFF. CDR3 nucleotides: TGTGCCAGCAGCTCCTTTACAGGATCTGAAGCTTTCTTT.

The CDR3 nucleotides are TGTGCCAGTAGCTCAGGGTTTTATGAAAAACTGTTTTTT. Encoded protein: CASSSGFYEKLFF. The chain recombines TRBV19 with TRBJ1-4, with TRBD1 as a possible D gene (5 bases). The V end was cut by 6 bases, the J end by 6 bases, with 11 bases between. Germline V gene lookup returns CDR1 LNHDA and CDR2 SQIVND (reference sequence). The CDR3 spans 13 residues. The variable domain in full, completed from reference TRBV19 and TRBJ1-4, reads DGGITQSPKYLFRKEGQNVTLSCEQNLNHDAMYWYRQDPGQGLRLIYYSQIVNDFQKGDIAEGYSVSREKKESFPLTVTSAQKNPTAFYLCASSSGFYEKLFFGSGTQLSVL.

The chain is built from TRBV10-2 and TRBJ1-4, with D maybe TRBD1 (6 bases). V was clipped by 7 bases and J by 4 bases, with 16 bases between them. Germline assignment: CDR1 WSHSY and CDR2 SAAADI. This CDR3 is built from 15 residues. The CDR3 DNA reads as TGCGCCAGCACTGAAAGTAGGACAGATAATGAAAAACTGTTTTTT. Translating it yields CASTESRTDNEKLFF.

This chain connects TRBV19 to TRBJ1-4; D may be TRBD1 (6 bases). The CDR3 loop spans 13 amino acids. Trimming took off 7 bases at V and 5 bases at J, with 11 bases between the two ends. Germline V gives CDR1 LNHDA, CDR2 SQIVND (reference sequence). This chain's CDR3 is CASKQGLNEKLFF. CDR3 coding DNA: TGTGCCAGTAAACAGGGCTTAAATGAAAAACTGTTTTTT.

The rearrangement links TRBV5-4 to TRBJ1-3; 8 nucleotides match TRBD1. The germline CDR1 and CDR2 sequences are SGHNT and YYREEE (reference sequence). J lost 7 bases, V lost 7 bases, and 4 bases had no gene match. The CDR3 length is 12 residues. The CDR3 sequence: CASGRQGNTIYF. The CDR3 DNA is TGTGCCAGCGGTCGACAGGGGAACACCATATATTTT.

The chain couples TRBV6-5 to TRBJ1-1; D is ambiguous. Germline V lookup: CDR1 MNHEY, CDR2 SVGAGI. V was clipped by 4 bases and J by 10 bases, with 16 bases between them. The length of the CDR3 is 13 residues. The chain's CDR3 is CASSSSEMRAAFF. The DNA of the CDR3 is TGTGCCAGCAGTTCCTCTGAGATGCGGGCAGCTTTCTTT.